This T cell receptor (beta chain) was identified during a study of lymphopenia after photon versus proton radiotherapy. Germline V gene lookup returns CDR1 MGHDK and CDR2 SYGVNS. After removal of 9 bases from V and 4 bases from J, the junction contained 10 bases not matched to a gene. This CDR3 contains 15 residues. Sequencing used immunoSEQ multiplex PCR; TCRdb keeps in-frame clones, though not all of them. In the table there are some 170,000 clones, more than 85% of which are singletons. The chain uses TRBV25-1 and TRBJ2-2; 8 bases agree with TRBD2. The sequence was collected from a man over 45 with gastric cancer. Sequenced here: peripheral blood, sampled from a patient treated with photon-based radiotherapy. In DNA, the CDR3 is TGTGCCAGTAAAGAAGGTAGCGGGATCACCGGGGAGCTGTTTTTT. This sequence encodes CASKEGSGITGELFF.